This TCR beta chain was recorded in a study of shared clonotypes between healthy human individuals. With 1 base clipped from V and 10 bases from J, the junction kept 12 bases outside the gene matches. This CDR3 region has 16 residues. Germline V CDR1 and CDR2: MNHNS, SASEGT. TCRdb's copy holds only in-frame clones and misses some; the assay was immunoSEQ multiplex PCR. The sample records about 1 million clones, about three quarters being singletons. The sample holds a few counts of this clone. The antigen is not known. General study points: The sampled material consisted only of blood, and tissue repertoires are likely to differ.

Nashville, Tennessee was home to all donors, each a Caucasian adult. The chain uses TRBV6-1 and TRBJ2-1, with TRBD2 identical over 8 bases. Sample: memory CD4+ T cells sorted from blood. Sample subset: CD45RA-negative fraction. The TCR originated in a man between 18 and 35 years old in good health. This CDR3 is CASSEGSGVIMGEQFF. In DNA, the CDR3 is TGTGCCAGCAGTGAAGGTAGCGGGGTGATCATGGGGGAGCAGTTCTTC.